The source of this TCR beta chain is a study of monozygotic twins with inflammatory bowel disease. Each CDR3 protein gets one entry in TCRdb, which reprocessed the 5' RACE reads and gives no DNA. The sample yields around 410,000 distinct CDR3 sequences, of which the top ten take up 2.4%. A remark on this clonotype: Its target is unknown.

Findings of the study overall: Patient-to-patient differences in immunosuppressive treatment may have added variability to the repertoires. It was in IBD patients that TCRbeta diversity (inverse Simpson) was lower than in healthy co-twins. No repertoire similarity difference was seen between concordant and discordant twins; power was possibly limited. IBD patients shared fewer clonotypes with others than healthy twins, especially with disease activity.

The receptor comes from a human donor with ulcerative colitis or Crohn's disease, or a healthy co-twin of an affected twin (not recorded which). Sequenced sample: blood.

CDR3 sequence: CASSQGQGGGEKLFF. The chain recombines TRBV7-2 with TRBJ1-4; as DNA is missing, the TRBD1 call by TCRdb cannot be tested. CDR1 and CDR2 (germline): SGHTA, FQGNSA. CDR3 length equals 15 residues.